These 30 T cell receptor beta chains originate from one sample sequenced in a study of T-cell memory formation after mild COVID-19. Using its own MiXCR run on the 5' RACE reads, TCRdb lists one record per CDR3 protein. The data contain about 560,000 distinct CDR3 sequences, roughly 21% of them singletons. Sequencing input: PBMCs or a T cell subset sorted from them (not recorded which). Receptors were obtained from an adult woman who had mild COVID-19 (a few samples of this study predate the infection). Cell type and time point are not known.

This clonotype was observed a handful of times. The chain has TRBV7-2 and TRBJ2-3; 7 nucleotides line up with TRBD2. The CDR3 loop spans 16 amino acids. V shed 1 base and J 0 bases; nucleotides not matched to a gene: 4. Per germline, CDR1 SGHTA and CDR2 FQGNSA. Here the CDR3 DNA reads TGTGCCAGCAGCTTAGGGGCGGGAGCTAGCACAGATACGCAGTATTTT. This encodes CASSLGAGASTDTQYF. The whole variable domain, remainder taken from reference TRBV7-2 and TRBJ2-3, is GAGVSQSPSNKVTEKGKDVELRCDPISGHTALYWYRQSLGQGLEFLIYFQGNSAPDKSGLPSDRFSAERTGGSVSTLTIQRTQQEDSAVYLCASSLGAGASTDTQYFGPGTRLTVL.

The genes are TRBV9 and TRBJ2-6, with D maybe TRBD1 (6 bases). The CDR3 loop spans 16 amino acids. Trimming shortened V by 4 bases and J by 0 bases, and 11 bases separated the two germline ends. Looked up from germline, CDR1 is SGDLS and CDR2 is YYNGEE. CDR3 coding DNA: TGTGCCAGCAGCCTTCGGACAGACTCTGGGGCCAACGTCCTGACTTTC. Its protein product is CASSLRTDSGANVLTF.

V gene TRBV5-6 combines with J gene TRBJ2-7, with D possibly TRBD1 on 5 matching bases. Germline CDR1 SGHDT, CDR2 YYEEEE. The CDR3 sequence is 17 residues long. The V end was cut by 1 base, the J end by 0 bases, with 17 bases between. As DNA, the CDR3 is TGTGCCAGCAGCTTGAACCACAGGCCATCGAGCTCCTACGAGCAGTACTTC. Encoded protein: CASSLNHRPSSSYEQYF.

Only a few counts were recorded for this clonotype. V gene TRBV6-6 combines with J gene TRBJ2-1; a possible D gene is TRBD1 (6 bases). The CDR3 length is 11 residues. Trimming stripped 4 bases from V and 9 bases from J, with 7 bases between. CDR1 is MNHNY and CDR2 is SVGAGI in the germline V gene (reference sequence). The CDR3 protein is CASSSDSEQFF. The DNA for the CDR3 is TGTGCCAGCAGTTCGGACAGTGAGCAGTTCTTC.

The gene calls are TRBV7-9 and TRBJ1-1, with 7 bases lining up with TRBD1. With V trimmed by 5 bases and J by 1 base, 4 bases remained unmatched. CDR1 SEHNR and CDR2 FQNEAQ come from the germline V gene (reference sequence). The length of the CDR3 is 14 residues. CDR3 in amino acids: CASSQGGTNTEAFF. In nucleotides, the CDR3 is TGTGCCAGCAGCCAGGGGGGCACGAACACTGAAGCTTTCTTT. Together with reference TRBV7-9 and TRBJ1-1, the CDR3 gives the full variable domain: DTGVSQNPRHKITKRGQNVTFRCDPISEHNRLYWYRQTLGQGPEFLTYFQNEAQLEKSRLLSDRFSAERPKGSFSTLEIQRTEQGDSAMYLCASSQGGTNTEAFFGQGTRLTVV.

The rearrangement uses TRBV19 and TRBJ2-5; D is perhaps TRBD2 (6 bases). The CDR3 is 15 residues long. Trimming removed 5 bases at V and 2 bases at J, with 15 bases between. The germline CDR1 and CDR2 sequences are LNHDA and SQIVND (reference sequence). CDR3 DNA: TGTGCCAGTAGTCCACGTGGTAGCGGACAAGAGACCCAGTACTTC. Protein: CASSPRGSGQETQYF.

This clonotype was counted only a few times. The V and J genes are TRBV19 and TRBJ2-7, with TRBD1 matching 7 bases. The length of the CDR3 is 15 residues. CDR1 and CDR2 from the germline V gene are LNHDA and SQIVND (reference sequence). V lost 5 bases and J lost 1; bases outside the gene matches: 8. CDR3 bases: TGTGCCAGTAGTGTGACAGGGTGGGGGTCCTACGAGCAGTACTTC. Encoded protein: CASSVTGWGSYEQYF.

The V call is TRBV18, the J call TRBJ2-5; 7 nucleotides match TRBD2. The CDR3 spans 15 residues. Germline V gives CDR1 KGHSH, CDR2 LQKENI. Losses at the gene ends were 3 bases for V and 4 bases for J; bases not matched to a gene: 8. The DNA of the CDR3 is TGTGCCAGCTCACCGAACTCGGGGGGTACAGAGACCCAGTACTTC. Translated, it gives CASSPNSGGTETQYF.

This rearrangement joins TRBV7-3 to TRBJ2-3, with D unclear. Germline loops: CDR1 SGHTA, CDR2 FQGTGA. CDR3 length: 14 amino acids. Trimming pared 7 bases from V and 6 bases from J, leaving 17 bases between. The CDR3 DNA is TGTGCCAGCACCTCTTCGGACCCGAGGGATACGCAGTATTTT. Protein: CASTSSDPRDTQYF. Complete variable domain (other parts from reference TRBV7-3 and TRBJ2-3): GAGVSQTPSNKVTEKGKYVELRCDPISGHTALYWYRQSLGQGPEFLIYFQGTGAADDSGLPNDRFFAVRPEGSVSTLKIQRTERGDSAVYLCASTSSDPRDTQYFGPGTRLTVL.

J is TRBJ2-2 and V is TRBV27; TRBD2 matches 7 bases. CDR1 and CDR2 (germline): MNHEY, SMNVEV (reference sequence). V gave up 5 bases and J gave up 3 bases; unmatched junction bases: 9. The CDR3 has 16 residues. The CDR3 nucleotides are TGTGCCAGCAGTCCCCTGGCTAGCGGTTACACCGGGGAGCTGTTTTTT. Amino acids: CASSPLASGYTGELFF.

Comments on this clonotype: Relative to the germline gene, one junction end is altered; a read error may explain this. The gene calls are TRBV7-2 and TRBJ2-7, with D hard to call. Germline V gives CDR1 SGHTA, CDR2 FQGNSA. CDR3 length: 15 amino acids. The CDR3 reads CASSAYAEGSYAQYF. Written as DNA, the CDR3 is TGTGCCAGCAGTGCCTATGCGGAAGGCTCCTACGCGCAGTACTTC. The variable domain in full, completed from reference TRBV7-2 and TRBJ2-7, reads GAGVSQSPSNKVTEKGKDVELRCDPISGHTALYWYRQSLGQGLEFLIYFQGNSAPDKSGLPSDRFSAERTGGSVSTLTIQRTQQEDSAVYLCASSAYAEGSYAQYFGPGTRLTVT.

This chain's CDR3 is CASSLDLDSPLHF. The CDR3, as DNA: TGTGCCAGCAGCTTAGACCTGGATTCACCCCTCCACTTT. The chain uses TRBV13 and TRBJ1-6, with D unresolved. Trimming took off 1 base at V and 8 bases at J, with 6 bases between the two ends. From germline, CDR1 is PRHDT and CDR2 FYEKMQ (reference sequence). The CDR3 is 13 amino acids.

This rearrangement joins TRBV20-1 to TRBJ2-3; 10 nucleotides match TRBD2. J gave up 0 bases and V 3 bases, and 3 bases lay outside the gene matches. Germline loops: CDR1 DFQATT, CDR2 SNEGSKA (reference sequence). The CDR3 covers 15 residues. CDR3 nucleotide sequence: TGCAGTGCTAGTATGACTAGCGGGAGCACAGATACGCAGTATTTT. Protein sequence: CSASMTSGSTDTQYF.

The rearrangement uses TRBV6-5 and TRBJ2-2; 8 nucleotides agree with TRBD1. The ends lost 6 bases at V and 6 bases at J; junction bases unmatched: 12. Germline loops: CDR1 MNHEY, CDR2 SVGAGI. The CDR3 loop spans 16 amino acids. The CDR3 DNA sequence: TGTGCCAGCAGCCGCGCCGGGACAGGCATTTCCGGGGAGCTGTTTTTT. Translation: CASSRAGTGISGELFF.

CDR3 region: CASSSEPWSSTDTQYF. The CDR3 nucleotides are TGTGCCAGCAGCTCAGAGCCGTGGAGTAGCACAGATACGCAGTATTTT. The chain links TRBV5-5 to TRBJ2-3, with D uncertain. Trimming left V 3 bases short and J 0 bases short, with 14 bases between. The CDR3 runs 16 residues. Germline CDR1 and CDR2: SGHKS and YYEKEE (reference sequence).

This rearrangement joins TRBV13 to TRBJ2-7; tentatively, D is TRBD2 (6 bases). Germline CDR1 and CDR2: PRHDT and FYEKMQ (reference sequence). The CDR3 length is 13 residues. V gave up 4 bases and J gave up 5 bases, with 12 bases separating them. DNA for the CDR3: TGTGCCAGCAGCTCCTGGGGGGTTAACGAGCAGTACTTC. It encodes CASSSWGVNEQYF.

The rearrangement joins TRBV14 to TRBJ2-7; 7 bases are shared with TRBD2. The V and J ends lost 3 bases and 2 bases, in that order; junction bases with no gene match: 16. CDR3 length: 18 residues. The germline V gene encodes CDR1 SGHDN and CDR2 FVKESK. The CDR3 coding sequence is TGTGCCAGCAGCCAGGGGGAACTGGGTCTAGCGGCTACCTACGAGCAGTACTTC. This codes for CASSQGELGLAATYEQYF.

In this sample, this clonotype turned up a few times. J is TRBJ2-7 and V is TRBV29-1, with D perhaps given as TRBD1 or TRBD2 (5 bases each). Per the germline V gene, CDR1 is SQVTM and CDR2 is ANQGSEA. This CDR3 is 12 amino acids long. The V and J ends lost 3 bases and 6 bases respectively, with 12 bases between them. CDR3: CSVDIMGVEQYF. The CDR3 coding sequence is TGCAGCGTTGATATCATGGGGGTCGAGCAGTACTTC.

The chain combines TRBV19 with TRBJ2-1, with a weak D call TRBD2 (6 bases). Germline values: CDR1 LNHDA, CDR2 SQIVND (reference sequence). This CDR3 comprises 12 residues. The V gene lost 8 bases and the J gene lost 9 bases, with 14 bases spanning the gap. CDR3 bases: TGTGCCAGTTCCCCTGGGCGGGGTGAGCAGTTCTTC. Translation gives CASSPGRGEQFF.

This clonotype appeared a few times. The chain carries TRBV24-1 and TRBJ2-2, with D hard to call. The CDR3 spans 16 residues. Germline V gene lookup returns CDR1 KGHDR and CDR2 SFDVKD. The V and J ends lost 5 bases and 3 bases respectively, with 15 bases between them. CDR3 region: CATSGLSAEDTGELFF. CDR3 coding DNA: TGTGCCACCAGTGGGCTCAGCGCTGAGGACACCGGGGAGCTGTTTTTT.

This clonotype was found a few times. Germline and junction disagree at one end, which may indicate a read error. This rearrangement joins TRBV12-3 or TRBV12-4 to TRBJ2-5; D is perhaps TRBD1 (6 bases). This CDR3 is 11 amino acids long. CDR3 sequence (DNA): TGTGCCAGCAGTTACCGGGACACGGCCGACTTC. It specifies CASSYRDTADF.

The chain carries TRBV12-3 or TRBV12-4 and TRBJ2-7; 12 nucleotides match TRBD2. This CDR3 has 16 residues. J lost 4 bases, V lost 1 base, and 5 bases had no gene match. The CDR3 loop reads CASSLVTSGRLYEQYF. In DNA form, the CDR3 reads TGTGCCAGCAGTTTAGTAACTAGCGGGAGGTTGTACGAGCAGTACTTC.

The V gene is TRBV7-9, the J gene TRBJ1-1; D remains ambiguous. Germline V gene lookup returns CDR1 SEHNR and CDR2 FQNEAQ (reference sequence). CDR3 length: 14 amino acids. V lost 7 bases, J lost 0 bases, and 12 bases lay in between. Here the CDR3 reads CASIPSHLNTEAFF. CDR3 bases: TGTGCCAGCATCCCATCCCACCTGAACACTGAAGCTTTCTTT.

V and J are TRBV19 and TRBJ1-5; 7 positions match TRBD1. CDR3 length equals 15 residues. Germline values: CDR1 LNHDA, CDR2 SQIVND (reference sequence). With V trimmed by 5 bases and J by 3 bases, 7 bases remained unmatched. In DNA form, the CDR3 reads TGTGCCAGTAGTCCCACCGGGACAGACAATCAGCCCCAGCATTTT. It specifies CASSPTGTDNQPQHF. Looking up the rest from reference TRBV19 and TRBJ1-5 gives the full variable domain: DGGITQSPKYLFRKEGQNVTLSCEQNLNHDAMYWYRQDPGQGLRLIYYSQIVNDFQKGDIAEGYSVSREKKESFPLTVTSAQKNPTAFYLCASSPTGTDNQPQHFGDGTRLSIL.

The chain employs TRBV4-3 and TRBJ2-1; weak D call: TRBD2 (6 bases). The CDR3 consists of 16 residues. Germline CDR1 and CDR2: LGHNA and YSLEER. V was clipped by 0 bases and J by 7 bases, with 16 bases between them. In DNA, the CDR3 is TGCGCCAGCAGCCAAGATTTGGGGGGATTGGGTAATGAGCAGTTCTTC. This encodes CASSQDLGGLGNEQFF.

The rearrangement joins TRBV29-1 to TRBJ2-7; no clear D gene. V was shortened by 0 bases and J by 2 bases, with 5 bases between the two germline ends. Germline CDR1 reads SQVTM; CDR2 reads ANQGSEA. The CDR3 runs 12 residues. CDR3 in amino acids: CSVEDRPYEQYF. CDR3 in DNA: TGCAGCGTTGAAGACAGACCCTACGAGCAGTACTTC.

The V gene is TRBV18, the J gene TRBJ2-2; TRBD1 might be the D (5 bases). The V and J ends lost 0 bases and 4 bases respectively, with 9 bases between them. Germline V gives CDR1 KGHSH, CDR2 LQKENI. The CDR3 loop spans 15 amino acids. Here the CDR3 reads CASSPPSGPTGELFF. The CDR3 nucleotides read TGTGCCAGCTCACCACCCTCAGGGCCCACCGGGGAGCTGTTTTTT.

In this sample, this clonotype turned up a few times. V is TRBV5-4 and J is TRBJ2-3; tentatively, D is TRBD1 (5 bases). The V gene's germline CDR1 is SGHNT and CDR2 YYREEE (reference sequence). V was pared by 8 bases and J by 1 base, with 11 bases between. The CDR3 covers 13 residues. The CDR3 nucleotides are TGTGCCAGAGGGAAAGGGGGCACAGATACGCAGTATTTT. It specifies CARGKGGTDTQYF.

This clonotype showed up just a few times. This chain joins TRBV12-3 or TRBV12-4 and TRBJ2-2; D gene ambiguous. Deletions cut 3 bases from V and 1 base from J, with 12 bases between. The CDR3 spans 16 residues. CDR3 amino acids: CASSFLRVMNTGELFF. Here the CDR3 DNA reads TGTGCCAGCAGTTTTCTTCGGGTTATGAACACCGGGGAGCTGTTTTTT.

The chain combines TRBV24-1 with TRBJ2-1; TRBD1 or TRBD2 may be the D gene (6 bases each). V was shortened by 1 base and J by 5 bases, with 17 bases between the two germline ends. Germline V gene lookup returns CDR1 KGHDR and CDR2 SFDVKD. This CDR3 is 17 amino acids long. CDR3 DNA sequence: TGTGCCACCAGTGATTTTGGGGGGCCACATCCAGACAATGAGCAGTTCTTC. Its protein product is CATSDFGGPHPDNEQFF.